The 10 T cell receptor beta chains given below trace back to one sample, sequenced in a study of high-grade serous ovarian cancer treatment subgroups. Tumor tissue was taken before any definitive surgery or chemotherapy was given. Sequenced by immunoSEQ multiplex PCR; TCRdb stores in-frame clones only, minus some. The sample records 30,000 or so clones, around 80% being singletons. Sample: tumor tissue. These TCRs come from a human donor with high-grade serous ovarian cancer.

The chain is built from TRBV19 and TRBJ2-5; D remains unclear. Looked up from germline, CDR1 is LNHDA and CDR2 is SQIVND (reference sequence). Trimming took off 3 bases at V and 0 bases at J, with 5 bases between the two ends. The CDR3 length is 13 residues. For the CDR3, the DNA is TGTGCCAGTAGTATGGCGGACCAAGAGACCCAGTACTTC. This gives the protein CASSMADQETQYF.

V usage is TRBV5-1 and J usage is TRBJ2-1, with 7 bases that match TRBD2. The V segment lost 6 bases and the J segment 5 bases; nucleotides outside the gene matches: 5. The CDR3 is 13 amino acids. CDR1 and CDR2 from the germline V gene are SGHRS and YFSETQ. Written as DNA, the CDR3 is TGCGCCAGCATGGCTAGCGGCGACAATGAGCAGTTCTTC. This translates into CASMASGDNEQFF.

The chain joins TRBV21-1 to TRBJ2-1. TRBV21-1 is tagged as a pseudogene. The CDR3 spans 15 residues. The CDR3 coding sequence is TGTGCCAGCAGCCGAACCCCCAGGGAGTCCGATGAGCAGTTCTTC. It yields the protein CASSRTPRESDEQFF.

The chain uses TRBV27 and TRBJ1-5; the D is unclear. This CDR3 has 14 residues. Per the germline V gene, CDR1 is MNHEY and CDR2 is SMNVEV (reference sequence). Trimming cost V 6 bases and J 0 bases, with 9 bases left between them. CDR3 DNA: TGTGCCAGCAGCCGAGGAGATAGCAATCAGCCCCAGCATTTT. Translated: CASSRGDSNQPQHF.

This chain joins TRBV30 and TRBJ2-7, with D tentatively TRBD1 (6 bases). Trimming stripped 1 base from V and 0 bases from J, with 16 bases between. Per germline, CDR1 GTSNPN and CDR2 SVGIG (reference sequence). The CDR3 is made up of 16 amino acids. Here the CDR3 reads CAWSALRGGSSYEQYF. The DNA of the CDR3 is TGTGCCTGGAGTGCTCTCCGAGGGGGAAGCTCCTACGAGCAGTACTTC.

The J gene is TRBJ2-3, the V gene TRBV30; TRBD1 matches at 8 bases. The length of the CDR3 is 14 residues. Germline loops: CDR1 GTSNPN, CDR2 SVGIG (reference sequence). Germline trimming cut 7 bases from V and 8 bases from J; bases unmatched to any gene: 14. In nucleotides, the CDR3 is TGTGCCTTGGACCCAGGGGGCGGGGTCGGTACGCAGTATTTT. Protein: CALDPGGGVGTQYF.

V and J are TRBV5-1 and TRBJ1-3, with D unclear. V was trimmed by 8 bases and J by 1 base, leaving 16 bases between them. From germline, CDR1 is SGHRS and CDR2 YFSETQ. This CDR3 comprises 15 residues. CDR3 nucleotide sequence: TGCGCCAGTGAGCCAGGTGGACCATCTGGAAACACCATATATTTT. Residues: CASEPGGPSGNTIYF.

The V and J genes are TRBV11-2 and TRBJ2-7; D is unresolved. V dropped 5 bases and J dropped 0 bases, with 11 bases sitting between them. The CDR3 contains 14 residues. In germline, CDR1 is SGHAT, CDR2 FQNNGV. The CDR3, as DNA: TGTGCCAGCAGCCATTCCGGGTCCTCCTACGAGCAGTACTTC. As protein: CASSHSGSSYEQYF.

V and J are TRBV11-2 and TRBJ2-5, with 10 bases fitting TRBD1. The germline V gene has CDR1 SGHAT and CDR2 FQNNGV. The V segment lost 4 bases and the J segment 4 bases; nucleotides outside the gene matches: 9. The CDR3 sequence is 16 residues long. The CDR3, as DNA: TGTGCCAGCAGCTCCCGCGGGACAGGGGCTGGAGAGACCCAGTACTTC. Protein sequence: CASSSRGTGAGETQYF.

The rearrangement links TRBV2 to TRBJ2-7, with D perhaps matching TRBD1 (6 bases). The V gene's germline CDR1 is SNHLY and CDR2 FYNNEI. Trimming took 6 bases from V and 3 from J, leaving 9 bases between them. CDR3 size: 12 residues. CDR3 DNA sequence: TGTGCCAGCAGGAGGACAGACTACGAGCAGTACTTC. Translated, it gives CASRRTDYEQYF.